The rows below give T cell receptor beta chains drawn from one sample of a study of OX40 agonist ivuxolimab in advanced cancers. Some clones are missing from TCRdb's copy, which holds only in-frame ones; the method was immunoSEQ multiplex PCR. The sample records 20,000 to 25,000 clones, more than 75% being singletons. The sample was CD4+ or CD8+ T cells sorted from blood, taken in a trial of the OX40 agonist ivuxolimab. Receptors originate from an adult with an advanced solid tumor such as melanoma, head and neck, liver or kidney cancer. The conserved cysteine and the conserved F or W are not part of the CDR3 here.

v_gene	CDR3aa
TRBV7-8	ASSEGGVGEQY
TRBV5-8	ASSLSGYSNQPQH
TRBV28	ASSPTSASGELF
TRBV4-1	ASSQDRGTAFRTQY
TRBV30	AYIPGTAAPYSNQPQH
TRBV7-2	ASSLVQGPEQF
TRBV13	ASSLSGRSYEQY
TRBV9	ASGVSRTGELF
TRBV7-3	ASSLILAGVNEQF
TRBV19	ASSQLAGADNEQF
TRBV18	ASSPGKQGEYNEQF
TRBV7-2	ASSLVAGGPPDTQY
TRBV5-4	ASSLLAGGFTDTQY
TRBV5-6	ASSLAGGGSSYEQY
TRBV10-3	AISEAVAAQETQY
TRBV6-5	ASSYSPGGVNTEAF
TRBV29-1	SVEGGTDFYEQY
TRBV16	ASSPQAGDEQY
TRBV4-1	ASSHSPVGGDEQF
TRBV9	ASSVEGYEQY
TRBV5-1	ASSLVRAAYEQY
TRBV9	ASSAAARTGVSWMKETQY
TRBV7-9	ASSSGGTGRIGTEAF
TRBV7-3	ASSSGGDTDTQY
TRBV27	ASKQRQGAPLQPQH
TRBV6-4	ASSAHSPGGSYNEQF
TRBV7-8	ASSSSSGRESSYEQY
TRBV11-2	ASSLGQVVYMNTEAF
TRBV6-1	ASSELRALVGLQETQY
TRBV27	ASRTTSGQTYEQY
TRBV15	ATSRGWHGGYT
TRBV6-6	ASSPSVEQY
TRBV2	ASSEGQGEGTQY
TRBV10-3	AISESIIGESNQPQH
TRBV19	ASSTWTGNQETQY
TRBV27	ASSRGTSGTDTQY